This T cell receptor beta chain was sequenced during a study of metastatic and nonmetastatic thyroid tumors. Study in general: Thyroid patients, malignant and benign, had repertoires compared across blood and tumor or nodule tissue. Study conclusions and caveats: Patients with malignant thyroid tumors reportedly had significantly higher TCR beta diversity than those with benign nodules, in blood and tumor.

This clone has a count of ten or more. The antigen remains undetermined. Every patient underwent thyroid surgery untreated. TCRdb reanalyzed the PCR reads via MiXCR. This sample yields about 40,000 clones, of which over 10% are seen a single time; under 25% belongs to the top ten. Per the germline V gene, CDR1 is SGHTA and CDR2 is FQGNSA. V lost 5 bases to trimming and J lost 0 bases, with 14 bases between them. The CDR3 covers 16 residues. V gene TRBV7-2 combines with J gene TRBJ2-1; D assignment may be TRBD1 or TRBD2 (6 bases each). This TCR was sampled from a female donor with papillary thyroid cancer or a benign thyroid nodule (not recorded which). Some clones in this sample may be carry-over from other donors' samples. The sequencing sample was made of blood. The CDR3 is CASSGGGTSSYNEQFF. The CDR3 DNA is TGTGCCAGCAGCGGGGGCGGGACAAGCTCCTACAATGAGCAGTTCTTC.